This TCR beta chain derives from a study of T-cell memory formation after mild COVID-19. Findings of the study overall: Contracting CD4+ clones sat mainly in CM and EM; CD8+ in EMRA. Later expanders leaned CD4+, whereas clones that contracted between day 15 and 85 were balanced CD4/CD8.

TCRdb itself ran the 5' RACE reads through MiXCR, one entry per CDR3 protein. The profile covers some 250,000 distinct CDR3 sequences, with under 20% appearing a single time and more than 20% taken by the ten largest. After removal of 6 bases from V and 2 bases from J, the junction contained 1 base not matched to a gene. The CDR3 spans 13 residues. In germline, CDR1 is MNHEY, CDR2 SVGAGI. In this sample, this clonotype turned up a few times. Its specificity is unknown. The TCR sequence derives from a man between 18 and 35 years old who had mild COVID-19 (a few samples of this study predate the infection). Cell type and time point are not known. Sequences were obtained from PBMCs or a T cell subset sorted from them (not recorded which). The V and J genes are TRBV6-5 and TRBJ2-5; 9 nucleotides match TRBD1. The CDR3 here is CASRGTGQETQYF. In DNA, the CDR3 is TGTGCCAGCAGAGGGACAGGGCAAGAGACCCAGTACTTC.